This T cell receptor beta chain is from a study of cytomegalovirus exposure and HLA in healthy donors. Comment on this clone: Its antigen is still unknown.

Study-level points and caveats: Researchers reported in a later analysis that a missense DCLRE1C variant was tied to TCR beta V- and J-gene trimming.

PCR was performed using 60 Vbeta and 13 Jbeta primers. Some clones are missing from TCRdb's copy, which holds only in-frame ones; the method was immunoSEQ multiplex PCR. The table shows 130,000 or so clones, with about 80% occurring only once. Trimming removed 4 bases from V and 3 bases from J, with 12 bases in between. The CDR3 has 14 residues. Germline assignment: CDR1 SGHNT and CDR2 YYREEE (reference sequence). This receptor was obtained from a man aged 30 to 39 in good health and CMV-seronegative. The specimen was PBMCs. The J gene is TRBJ2-3, the V gene TRBV5-4; maybe TRBD2 (5 bases). The CDR3 nucleotides read TGTGCCAGCAGCCCTAGCCCCAGGACAGATACGCAGTATTTT. Amino acids: CASSPSPRTDTQYF. The full variable domain, its missing parts supplied by reference TRBV5-4 and TRBJ2-3, is ETGVTQSPTHLIKTRGQQVTLRCSSQSGHNTVSWYQQALGQGPQFIFQYYREEENGRGNFPPRFSGLQFPNYSSELNVNALELDDSALYLCASSPSPRTDTQYFGPGTRLTVL.